These T cell receptor beta chains were read from a single sample in a study of T cells after yellow fever vaccination. MiXCR was run by TCRdb on the 5' RACE reads, yielding one entry per CDR3 protein. Of about 170,000 distinct CDR3 sequences in the sample, 8% to 13% were seen once. The sequencing here drew on CD8+ T cells sorted from PBMCs, taken 15 days after the yellow fever booster vaccination. All receptors come from a man aged 18 to 35 who received the YFV17D yellow fever vaccine. The CDR3 runs from the conserved cysteine through the conserved F or W. The size of a clone is reported for some rows only, either as once, few or many, or as a class for expanded clones.

abundance,j_gene,v_gene,CDR3aa
once,TRBJ1-2,TRBV29-1,CSVDSTGGGYGYGYTF
few,TRBJ2-1,TRBV20-1,CSASGGRDEQFF
-,TRBJ1-5,TRBV6-2/TRBV6-3,CASSSGLGPQHF
-,TRBJ2-3,TRBV7-2,CASMGGDTQYF
many,TRBJ2-7,TRBV4-1,CASSQDRGDEQYF
few,TRBJ2-7,TRBV12-3/TRBV12-4,CASSFGDGFYEQYF
-,TRBJ2-1,TRBV7-8,CASRRSRGAYNEQFF
few,TRBJ2-1,TRBV7-2,CASSLIRGEQFF
-,TRBJ1-2,TRBV12-3/TRBV12-4,CASSSFPQTGLLGYGYTF
-,TRBJ2-3,TRBV4-1,CASSQVWQITDTQYF
-,TRBJ2-5,TRBV28,CASSLVSGGGTQYF
-,TRBJ2-5,TRBV7-3,CASSPGTSGGARETQYF
-,TRBJ1-5,TRBV5-1,CASSHGLGGPQHF
-,TRBJ1-1,TRBV10-2,CASSPGRGGNTEAFF
few,TRBJ1-1,TRBV12-3/TRBV12-4,CASSLDESLESAFF
few,TRBJ2-2,TRBV13,CASSTHPNGELFF
-,TRBJ2-1,TRBV7-6,CASSKGLASYNEQFF
-,TRBJ2-6,TRBV2,CASSVGPGDGSSGANVLTF
-,TRBJ1-1,TRBV7-9,CASSFAGNSEAFF
few,TRBJ1-2,TRBV29-1,CSGMDRGTSYTF
few,TRBJ2-2,TRBV7-9,CASSPAGIGGENTGELFF
-,TRBJ2-3,TRBV5-1,CASSLEGVRTDTQYF
-,TRBJ2-3,TRBV3-1,CASSPSGEIFTDTQYF
few,TRBJ2-7,TRBV4-1,CASSQKSISSYEQYF
-,TRBJ2-2,TRBV4-1,CASSQDGPWFVGELFF
many,TRBJ1-1,TRBV19,CASSKAFF
-,TRBJ2-3,TRBV29-1,CSVTGPFRTDTQYF
-,TRBJ2-6,TRBV3-1,CASYPTGSSGANVLTF
-,TRBJ1-6,TRBV19,CASTVAYNSPLHF
few,TRBJ1-4,TRBV7-2,CASSYRQGYEKLFF
few,TRBJ2-7,TRBV7-9,CASSLVVRGLSEQYF
few,TRBJ2-1,TRBV7-9,CASSSSGGLYNEQFF
-,TRBJ2-6,TRBV7-9,CASSLALGYGANVLTF
-,TRBJ2-1,TRBV2,CASTGGPSRNEQFF
-,TRBJ2-7,TRBV12-5,CASGQSVYEQYF
many,TRBJ1-2,TRBV9,CASSGLGTGNYGYTF
-,TRBJ1-2,TRBV10-2,CASSESLNNGYTF
-,TRBJ2-7,TRBV10-3,CAISAPGSSYEQYF
few,TRBJ2-7,TRBV6-1,CASSEVPGQGYVQYF
many,TRBJ1-1,TRBV7-9,CASSPSSRGALTEAFF
-,TRBJ1-5,TRBV7-9,CASSPGQGAQPQHF
few,TRBJ1-5,TRBV12-3/TRBV12-4,CASSFRGARYDQPQHF